The present TCR beta chain was sequenced within a study of T cell repertoires in aging, cancer and after chemotherapy (dated by TCRdb to between 2017 and 2020). In terms of the full investigation: Six donor age groups were covered, ranging from 30 or younger up to 70 or older, and each group contained at least three individuals. In the hematological group, the paired samples taken before and after chemotherapy came from chronic lymphocytic leukemia patients given fludarabine- or bendamustine-based regimens. Peripheral blood TCR beta repertoires from healthy donors and cancer patients were profiled to examine immunoaging and T cell reconstitution after chemotherapy. A cohort of more than 200 cancer patients (about 93 with hematological and around 130 with solid cancers) was assembled, and 95 to 100 healthy donors were included as a reference group. Roughly 8.8 million TCR reads were contained in the full dataset.

The paper as a whole reports these results and caveats: According to the authors, the repertoire data do not allow conclusions to be drawn about immunological memory after chemotherapy. Lymphoid organ infiltration was present in the hematological cancer patients, and this infiltration may itself impair thymic emigration or the expansion of peripheral T cells. Median generation probability increased over the chemotherapy interval in both cancer cohorts, suggesting repertoire reconstitution through rebound thymic output. Significantly lower blood TCR diversity and higher clonality were observed in untreated patients with hematological or solid cancers than in age-matched healthy donors. In healthy donors, the drop in TCR diversity with age came mainly from a loss of richness, whereas in cancer patients a loss of evenness also played a part.

TCR beta rearrangements were amplified from genomic DNA isolated from peripheral blood, not from sorted cells or RNA. The V end loses 4 bases and the J end loses 0 bases, and a stretch of 9 bases separates them. The germline V gene (reference sequence) specifies LNHDA as CDR1 and SQIVND as CDR2. The CDR3 holds 15 amino acids from the cysteine to the phenylalanine. Left in the record is the CDR3 DNA by itself, 45 bases read in frame from the first base. By how much of the sample it makes up, this clonotype is medium-sized (0.01 to 0.1%). Its antigen remains unidentified. Nothing much larger sits one base from this clone, and base qualities are not available. Multiplex touch-down PCR with a mixed TRB-A/B primer pool was used to amplify rearranged TRB sequences covering the V, D and J segments. Illumina adapters and sample indices were attached to the amplicons through two consecutive PCR reactions run with Phusion HS II polymerase. After gel purification with the NucleoSpin Gel and PCR Clean-up kit, the amplicons were checked using Qubit and an Agilent 2100 Bioanalyzer. Sequencing of the libraries was done on an Illumina MiSeq with paired-end, single-indexed 600-cycle runs. The authors processed their data as follows. TRB sequences were processed with MiXCR versions 2.12 and 3.0.5. Each unique CDR3 nucleotide sequence was counted as one clone, and only productive sequences with at least two reads were retained. Shannon diversity, evenness, clonality (one minus evenness), and alpha-parameterized diversity profiles from alpha 0 to 5 were included as repertoire metrics. The IGoR algorithm was used to compute generation probabilities of clones in paired pre- and post-chemotherapy samples. TCRdb took the public reads, trimmed them with fastp at Q25, ran MiXCR for clone calling and kept in-frame beta chains. Duplicate CDR3 protein sequences are folded into a single record with the most common DNA and genes. Clone size and V and J calls follow TCRdb, not the original study. Present in this sample are 10,000 to 15,000 distinct CDR3 sequences, under 35% of which were seen just once. Clones ranked in the top ten supply almost 9.5% of the sample.

The V and J genes are TRBV19 and TRBJ2-2; confidence is insufficient to name the D gene. The clonotype comes from a human donor with a blood cancer. The sample taken for sequencing was blood. The CDR3 in this case is CASSRQLTNTGELFF. The DNA reads TGTGCCAGTAGTAGGCAGCTGACGAACACCGGGGAGCTGTTTTTT.